One and the same sample provided the 12 T cell receptor beta chains below, sequenced in a study of identical twins. MiXCR, applied by TCRdb to the 5' RACE reads, yields one record per CDR3 protein. Of about 790,000 distinct CDR3 sequences in the sample, 15% to 20% were seen once. These data also featured in a second study, about T cells expressing NK-cell markers.

Sequencing was carried out using PBMCs. The receptors here all came from a woman between 18 and 30 years old in good health.

The chain employs TRBV4-2 and TRBJ2-7; possible D gene TRBD2, 5 bases. Germline lookup yields CDR1 LGHNA and CDR2 YNFKEQ. The length of the CDR3 is 13 residues. V was cut by 4 bases and J by 9 bases, with 16 bases left in between. The CDR3 here is CASSPGVYDGQYF. Here the CDR3 DNA reads TGTGCCAGCAGCCCCGGGGTGTACGATGGGCAGTACTTC.

The chain combines TRBV5-1 with TRBJ2-7; 9 bases match TRBD1. The junction had 5 bases not matched to a gene; V was cut back by 3 bases and J by 4 bases. The CDR3 runs 14 residues. Looked up from germline, CDR1 is SGHRS and CDR2 is YFSETQ. The CDR3 DNA reads as TGCGCCAGCAGCTCTACAGGGGGCATGTACGAGCAGTACTTC. Translating gives CASSSTGGMYEQYF.

V usage is TRBV20-1 and J usage is TRBJ2-1; TRBD2 agrees at 14 bases. The CDR3 totals 18 residues. Losses at the gene ends were 0 bases for V and 7 bases for J; bases not matched to a gene: 11. Germline V CDR1 and CDR2: DFQATT, SNEGSKA (reference sequence). CDR3 nucleotide sequence: TGCAGTGCTAGAGATGGGACTAGCGGGAGAATGTGGGTGAATGAGCAGTTCTTC. Its translation is CSARDGTSGRMWVNEQFF.

The chain combines TRBV9 with TRBJ1-3, with 7 bases identical to TRBD1. Germline trimming cut 2 bases from V and 8 bases from J; bases unmatched to any gene: 7. The CDR3 totals 14 residues. The germline V gene has CDR1 SGDLS and CDR2 YYNGEE. CDR3 protein: CASSVGTASDTIYF. Written as DNA, the CDR3 is TGTGCCAGCAGCGTCGGGACAGCCAGCGACACCATATATTTT.

This clonotype was counted many times. This rearrangement joins TRBV4-2 to TRBJ2-1, with 7 bases matching TRBD2. Germline V gives CDR1 LGHNA, CDR2 YNFKEQ. Germline trimming cut 0 bases from V and 5 bases from J; bases unmatched to any gene: 7. This CDR3 is built from 16 residues. The CDR3 loop is CASSQERGMRDNEQFF. The CDR3 DNA reads as TGTGCCAGCAGCCAAGAGCGGGGGATGAGGGACAATGAGCAGTTCTTC.

The table lists this clonotype with a few counts. The chain carries TRBV20-1 and TRBJ2-1; 8 bases fit TRBD1. V lost 5 bases, J lost 2 bases, and 5 bases stayed unmatched. The CDR3 has 14 residues. Germline V gene data show CDR1 as DFQATT and CDR2 as SNEGSKA (reference sequence). CDR3 sequence (DNA): TGCAGTGCTGAACAGGGGGTTCCCTACAATGAGCAGTTCTTC. It encodes CSAEQGVPYNEQFF.

With regard to this clonotype: One junction end disagrees with the germline gene, perhaps due to a read error. This sequence joins TRBV14 and TRBJ2-1; D remains unclear. CDR1 is SGHDN, CDR2 FVKESK, per germline. The CDR3 is made up of 13 amino acids. The CDR3 protein is CASIQVSSHEQFF. The CDR3 DNA sequence: TGTGCCAGCATCCAAGTTAGTTCTCATGAGCAGTTCTTC.

The sample holds one count of this clonotype. The chain couples TRBV29-1 to TRBJ2-7; 10 bases map to TRBD1. J was trimmed by 6 bases and V by 6 bases; bases with no gene match: 11. The CDR3 has 14 amino acids. Per the germline V gene, CDR1 is SQVTM and CDR2 is ANQGSEA. The CDR3 protein is CSVRRGTGASEQYF. The CDR3 DNA reads as TGCAGCGTGCGTCGAGGGACAGGGGCCTCCGAGCAGTACTTC.

This clonotype was counted between two and nine times. The chain combines TRBV24-1 with TRBJ2-1; D might be TRBD1 or TRBD2, each matching 5 bases. Germline V CDR1 and CDR2: KGHDR, SFDVKD. This CDR3 has 14 residues. The V end lost 4 bases, the J end lost 8 bases, and 14 bases lay between the germline ends. CDR3 in amino acids: CATSDNTGGYEQFF. In DNA, the CDR3 is TGTGCCACCAGTGACAATACAGGCGGGTATGAGCAGTTCTTC.

At least ten counts were recorded for this clonotype. An end of the junction differs from the germline gene, which may be a read error. The rearrangement joins TRBV5-1 to TRBJ2-3; D gene unclear. Germline V CDR1 and CDR2: SGHRS, YFSETQ. The CDR3 runs to 11 residues. The CDR3: CASSLQDTQYF. The DNA for the CDR3 is TGTGCCAGCAGTTTACAGGATACGCAGTATTTT.

This clonotype was seen a few times. The V and J genes are TRBV20-1 and TRBJ2-7; D might be TRBD1 or TRBD2, each matching 7 bases. This CDR3 is 15 amino acids long. Trimming stripped 3 bases from V and 0 bases from J, with 15 bases between. Germline lookup yields CDR1 DFQATT and CDR2 SNEGSKA (reference sequence). The CDR3 loop is CSARAQGGLSYEQYF. In DNA, the CDR3 is TGCAGTGCTAGGGCGCAGGGGGGGCTCTCCTACGAGCAGTACTTC.

This clonotype was seen a handful of times. The genes are TRBV7-3 and TRBJ2-3; the match to TRBD2 covers 7 bases. Germline loops: CDR1 SGHTA, CDR2 FQGTGA. V gave up 5 bases and J gave up 2 bases; unmatched junction bases: 10. The CDR3 has 16 residues. CDR3 DNA sequence: TGTGCCAGCAGCCCCTTTGGGGCGGGGGACACAGATACGCAGTATTTT. Its protein is CASSPFGAGDTDTQYF.